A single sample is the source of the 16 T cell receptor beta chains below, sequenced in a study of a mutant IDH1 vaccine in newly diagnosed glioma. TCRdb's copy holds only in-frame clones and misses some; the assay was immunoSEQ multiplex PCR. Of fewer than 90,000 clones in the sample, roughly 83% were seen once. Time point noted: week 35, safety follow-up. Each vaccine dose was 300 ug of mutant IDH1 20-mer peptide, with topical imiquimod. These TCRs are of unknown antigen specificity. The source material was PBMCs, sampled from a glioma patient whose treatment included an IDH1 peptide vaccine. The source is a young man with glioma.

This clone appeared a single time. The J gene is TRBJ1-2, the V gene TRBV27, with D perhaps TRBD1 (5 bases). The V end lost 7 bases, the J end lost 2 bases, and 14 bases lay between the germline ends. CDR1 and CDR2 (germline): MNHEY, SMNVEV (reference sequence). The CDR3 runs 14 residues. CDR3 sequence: CASTSLGGNYGYTF. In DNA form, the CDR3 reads TGTGCCAGCACATCCCTCGGGGGAAACTATGGCTACACCTTC.

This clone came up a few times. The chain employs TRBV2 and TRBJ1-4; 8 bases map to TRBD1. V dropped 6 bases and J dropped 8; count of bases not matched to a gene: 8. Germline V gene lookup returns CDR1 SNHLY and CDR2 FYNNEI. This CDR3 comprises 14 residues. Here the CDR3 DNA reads TGTGCCAGCAGCGCAGGGGGCTTAGGGGAAAAACTGTTTTTT. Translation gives CASSAGGLGEKLFF.

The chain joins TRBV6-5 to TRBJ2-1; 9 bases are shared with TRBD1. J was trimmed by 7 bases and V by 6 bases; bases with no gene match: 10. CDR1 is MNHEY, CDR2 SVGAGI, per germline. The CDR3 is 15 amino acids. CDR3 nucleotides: TGTGCCAGCAGGACGGACAGGGGTTTTGGGAATGAGCAGTTCTTC. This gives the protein CASRTDRGFGNEQFF.

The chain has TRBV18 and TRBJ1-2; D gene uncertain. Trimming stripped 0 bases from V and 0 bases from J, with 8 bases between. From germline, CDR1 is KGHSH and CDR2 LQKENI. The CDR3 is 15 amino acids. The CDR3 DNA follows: TGTGCCAGCTCACCACCCGATAGACCTAACTATGGCTACACCTTC. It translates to CASSPPDRPNYGYTF.

In DNA form, the CDR3 reads TGTGCCAGCAGTTTATCTAGGGGGGGCAATCAGCCCCAGCATTTT. Residues: CASSLSRGGNQPQHF. The chain employs TRBV27 and TRBJ1-5; D may be TRBD1 (6 bases). Per the germline V gene, CDR1 is MNHEY and CDR2 is SMNVEV (reference sequence). V shed 0 bases and J shed 2 bases, with 8 bases lying between them. The CDR3 runs 15 residues.

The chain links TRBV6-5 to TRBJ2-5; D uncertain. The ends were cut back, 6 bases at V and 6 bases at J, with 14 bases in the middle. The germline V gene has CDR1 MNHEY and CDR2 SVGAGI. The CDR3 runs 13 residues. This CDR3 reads CASSTPDGQTQYF. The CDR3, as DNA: TGTGCCAGCAGCACCCCCGACGGACAGACCCAGTACTTC.

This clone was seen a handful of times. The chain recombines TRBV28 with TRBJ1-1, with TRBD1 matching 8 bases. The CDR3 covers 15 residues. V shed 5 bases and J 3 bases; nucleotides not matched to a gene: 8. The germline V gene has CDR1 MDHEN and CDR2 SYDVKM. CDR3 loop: CASSPARGRDTEAFF. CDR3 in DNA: TGTGCCAGCAGTCCGGCCAGGGGGCGGGACACTGAAGCTTTCTTT.

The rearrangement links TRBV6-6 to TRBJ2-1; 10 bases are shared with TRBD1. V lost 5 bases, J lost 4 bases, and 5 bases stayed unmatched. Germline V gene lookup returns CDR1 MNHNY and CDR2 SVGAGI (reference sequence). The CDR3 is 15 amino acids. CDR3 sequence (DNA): TGTGCCAGCAGTAACCGGGACAGGGGTTACAATGAGCAGTTCTTC. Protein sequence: CASSNRDRGYNEQFF.

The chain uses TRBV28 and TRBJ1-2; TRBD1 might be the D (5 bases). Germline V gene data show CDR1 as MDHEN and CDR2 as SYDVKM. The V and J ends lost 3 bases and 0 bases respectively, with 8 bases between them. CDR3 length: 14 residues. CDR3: CASSFGRANYGYTF. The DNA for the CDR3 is TGTGCCAGCAGTTTTGGCAGGGCTAACTATGGCTACACCTTC.

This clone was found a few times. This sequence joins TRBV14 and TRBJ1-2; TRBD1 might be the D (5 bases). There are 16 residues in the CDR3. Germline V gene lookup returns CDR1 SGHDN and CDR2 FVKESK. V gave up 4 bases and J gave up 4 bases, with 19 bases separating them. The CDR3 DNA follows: TGTGCCAGCAGCCCCACTGACAGCCCGATTGCCTATGGCTACACCTTC. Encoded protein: CASSPTDSPIAYGYTF.

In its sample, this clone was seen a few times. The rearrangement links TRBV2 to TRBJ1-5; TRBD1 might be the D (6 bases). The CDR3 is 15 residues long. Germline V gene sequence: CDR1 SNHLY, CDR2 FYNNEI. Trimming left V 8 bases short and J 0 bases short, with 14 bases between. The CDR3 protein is CASGPWDNSNQPQHF. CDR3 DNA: TGTGCCAGCGGGCCTTGGGACAATAGCAATCAGCCCCAGCATTTT.

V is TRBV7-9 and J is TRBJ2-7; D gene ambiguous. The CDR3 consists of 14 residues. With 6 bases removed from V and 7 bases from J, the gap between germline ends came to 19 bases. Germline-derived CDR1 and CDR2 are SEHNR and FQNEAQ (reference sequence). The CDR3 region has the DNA TGTGCCAGCAGATCAGGACCCGTTGAGAAAGAGCAGTACTTC. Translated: CASRSGPVEKEQYF.

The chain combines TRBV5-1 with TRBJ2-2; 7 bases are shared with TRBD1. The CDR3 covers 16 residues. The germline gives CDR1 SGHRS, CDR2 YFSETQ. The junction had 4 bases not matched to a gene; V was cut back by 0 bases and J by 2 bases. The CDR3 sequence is CASSLGTGINTGELFF. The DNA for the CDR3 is TGCGCCAGCAGCTTGGGGACAGGCATTAACACCGGGGAGCTGTTTTTT.

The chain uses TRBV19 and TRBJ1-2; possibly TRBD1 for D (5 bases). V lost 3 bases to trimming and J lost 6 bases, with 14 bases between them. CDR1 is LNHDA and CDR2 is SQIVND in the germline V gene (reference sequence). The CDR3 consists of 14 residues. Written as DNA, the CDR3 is TGTGCCAGTAGTATCGCCCCGGGGACGGATGGCTACACCTTC. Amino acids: CASSIAPGTDGYTF.

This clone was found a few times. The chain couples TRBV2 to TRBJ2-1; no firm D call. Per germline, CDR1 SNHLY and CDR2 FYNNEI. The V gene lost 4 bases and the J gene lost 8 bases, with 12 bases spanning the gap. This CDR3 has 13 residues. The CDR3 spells CASSGVGLYEQFF. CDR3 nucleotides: TGTGCCAGCAGTGGGGTGGGATTGTATGAGCAGTTCTTC.

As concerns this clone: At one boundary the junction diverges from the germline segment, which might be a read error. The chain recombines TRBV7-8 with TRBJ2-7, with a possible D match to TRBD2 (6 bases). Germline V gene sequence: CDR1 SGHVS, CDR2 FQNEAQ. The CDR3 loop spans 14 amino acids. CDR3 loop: CASSLAAPPGEHDF. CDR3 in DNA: TGTGCCAGCAGCTTAGCAGCCCCCCCGGGGGAACACGACTTC.